This T cell receptor beta chain was recorded in a study of blood T cell repertoires in COVID-19. On the study more broadly: T cells, B-cell-depleted T cells, or PBMCs provided the cDNA or gDNA that served as material.

As originally analysed: Nucleated cell counts were estimated from reference gene primer amplification. The table came from immunoSEQ multiplex PCR; TCRdb's copy has only in-frame clones and leaves some out. The V and J calls and clone size are taken from that table; D and trimming were inferred from the DNA. This sample yields 200,000 to 300,000 clones, of which approximately 87% are seen a single time; around 9.2% belongs to the top ten. This CDR3 has 18 residues. With V trimmed by 1 base and J by 6 bases, 15 bases remained unmatched. Germline-derived CDR1 and CDR2 are LGHNA and YNFKEQ. The TCR sequence derives from a human donor in a cohort sampled during active COVID-19. Input material: peripheral blood. This chain joins TRBV4-2 and TRBJ2-3; 8 bases map to TRBD2. DNA of the CDR3: TGTGCCAGCAGCCAAGCCGAGGCGCTGGCGGGGGGAGTTGATACGCAGTATTTT. Translated: CASSQAEALAGGVDTQYF.